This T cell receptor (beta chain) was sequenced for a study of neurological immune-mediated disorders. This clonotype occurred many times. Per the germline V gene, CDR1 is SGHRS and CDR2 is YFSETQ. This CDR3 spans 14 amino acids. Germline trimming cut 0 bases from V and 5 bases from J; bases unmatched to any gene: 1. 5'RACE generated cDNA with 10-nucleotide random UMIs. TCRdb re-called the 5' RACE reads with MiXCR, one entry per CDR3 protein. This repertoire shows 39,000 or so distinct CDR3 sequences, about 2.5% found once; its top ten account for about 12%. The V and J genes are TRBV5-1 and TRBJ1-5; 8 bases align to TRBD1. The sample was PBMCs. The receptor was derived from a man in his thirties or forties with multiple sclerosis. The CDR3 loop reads CASSLGTGYQPQHF. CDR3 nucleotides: TGCGCCAGCAGCTTGGGGACAGGGTATCAGCCCCAGCATTTT. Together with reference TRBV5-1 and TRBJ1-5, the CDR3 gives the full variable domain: KAGVTQTPRYLIKTRGQQVTLSCSPISGHRSVSWYQQTPGQGLQFLFEYFSETQRNKGNFPGRFSGRQFSNSRSEMNVSTLELGDSALYLCASSLGTGYQPQHFGDGTRLSIL.